This TCR beta chain comes out of a study of T cell responses to AZD1222 COVID-19 vaccine. Study-level results: Targeting of unmutated variant regions was reportedly seen in nearly half of spike-specific TCRs. White British ancestry dominated among donors, who included more females, and clonal diversity was possibly underestimated. Only a handful of AZD1222 recipients were seropositive at baseline. When two AZD1222 doses had been given, Spike-specific TCR breadth and depth rose.

This clone was seen ten or more times. Its antigen is unknown. Germline V CDR1 and CDR2: SGHNT, YENEEA. This CDR3 has 16 amino acids. The V segment lost 4 bases and the J segment 0 bases; nucleotides outside the gene matches: 5. Assay: immunoSEQ multiplex PCR; the TCRdb copy retains only in-frame clones and omits some. Of under 200,000 clones listed, about 90% were seen once; the top ten hold around 5.9%. The material sequenced was peripheral blood, taken on day 0 of AZD1222 vaccination. The origin of this receptor is an adult in good health. The gene calls are TRBV11-3 and TRBJ2-2; 7 nucleotides line up with TRBD2. The chain's CDR3 is CASSSMAGANTGELFF. Written as DNA, the CDR3 is TGTGCCAGCAGCTCGATGGCGGGAGCGAACACCGGGGAGCTGTTTTTT.